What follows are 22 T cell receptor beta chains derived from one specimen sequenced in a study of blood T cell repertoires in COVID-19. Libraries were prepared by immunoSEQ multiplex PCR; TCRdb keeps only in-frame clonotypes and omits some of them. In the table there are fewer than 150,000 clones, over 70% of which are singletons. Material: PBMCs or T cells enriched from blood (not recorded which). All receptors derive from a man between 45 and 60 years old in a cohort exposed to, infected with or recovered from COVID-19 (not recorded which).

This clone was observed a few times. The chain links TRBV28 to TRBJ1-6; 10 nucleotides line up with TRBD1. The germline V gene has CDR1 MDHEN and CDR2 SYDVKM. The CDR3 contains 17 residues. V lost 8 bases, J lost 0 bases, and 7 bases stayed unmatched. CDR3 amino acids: CASRGQGSSSYNSPLHF. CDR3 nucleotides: TGTGCCAGCCGGGGACAGGGGTCGAGCTCCTATAATTCACCCCTCCACTTT.

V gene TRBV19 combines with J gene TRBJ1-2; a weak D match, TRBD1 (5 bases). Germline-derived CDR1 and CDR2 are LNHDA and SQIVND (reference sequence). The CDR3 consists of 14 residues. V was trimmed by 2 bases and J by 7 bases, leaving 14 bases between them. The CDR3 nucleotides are TGTGCCAGTAGTATAACGGCAGGGCGAGCTGGCTACACCTTC. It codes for CASSITAGRAGYTF.

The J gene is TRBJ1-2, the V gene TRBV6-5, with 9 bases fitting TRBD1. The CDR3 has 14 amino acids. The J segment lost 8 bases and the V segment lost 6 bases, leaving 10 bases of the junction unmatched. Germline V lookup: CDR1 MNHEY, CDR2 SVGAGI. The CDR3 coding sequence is TGTGCCAGCAGCCCCCCGGGACAGGGAGAAGGCTACACCTTC. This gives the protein CASSPPGQGEGYTF.

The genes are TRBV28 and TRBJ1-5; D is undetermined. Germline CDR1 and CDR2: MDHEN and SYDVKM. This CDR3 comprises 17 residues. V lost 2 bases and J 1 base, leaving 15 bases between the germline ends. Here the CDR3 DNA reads TGTGCCAGCAGTTTAGTCTTCGGAGGAGCGAGCAATCAGCCCCAGCATTTT. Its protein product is CASSLVFGGASNQPQHF.

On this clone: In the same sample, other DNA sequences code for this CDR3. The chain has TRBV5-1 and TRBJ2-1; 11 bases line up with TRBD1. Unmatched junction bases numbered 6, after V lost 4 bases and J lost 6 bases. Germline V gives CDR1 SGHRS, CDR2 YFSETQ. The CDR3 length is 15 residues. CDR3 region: CASSHGQGASNEQFF. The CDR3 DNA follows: TGCGCCAGCAGCCACGGACAGGGGGCTAGCAATGAGCAGTTCTTC.

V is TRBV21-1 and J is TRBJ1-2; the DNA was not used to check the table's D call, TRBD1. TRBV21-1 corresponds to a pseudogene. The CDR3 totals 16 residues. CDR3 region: CASSTPTRTGNYGYTF. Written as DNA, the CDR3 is TGTGCCAGCAGCACTCCCACAAGGACAGGGAACTATGGCTACACCTTC.

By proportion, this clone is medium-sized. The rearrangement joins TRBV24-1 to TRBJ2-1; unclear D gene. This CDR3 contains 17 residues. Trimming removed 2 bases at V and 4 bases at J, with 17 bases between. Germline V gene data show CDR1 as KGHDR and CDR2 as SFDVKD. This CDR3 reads CATSDSGLGGPYNEQFF. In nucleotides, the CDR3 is TGTGCCACCAGTGATTCCGGCCTCGGCGGCCCATACAATGAGCAGTTCTTC.

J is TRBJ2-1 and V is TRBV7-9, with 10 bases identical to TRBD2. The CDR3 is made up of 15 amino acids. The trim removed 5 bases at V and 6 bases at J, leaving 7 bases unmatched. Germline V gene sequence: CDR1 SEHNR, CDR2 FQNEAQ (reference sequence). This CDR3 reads CASSPSGRGGNEQFF. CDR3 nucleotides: TGTGCCAGCAGCCCTAGCGGGAGAGGCGGCAATGAGCAGTTCTTC. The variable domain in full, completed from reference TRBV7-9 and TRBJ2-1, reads DTGVSQNPRHKITKRGQNVTFRCDPISEHNRLYWYRQTLGQGPEFLTYFQNEAQLEKSRLLSDRFSAERPKGSFSTLEIQRTEQGDSAMYLCASSPSGRGGNEQFFGPGTRLTVL.

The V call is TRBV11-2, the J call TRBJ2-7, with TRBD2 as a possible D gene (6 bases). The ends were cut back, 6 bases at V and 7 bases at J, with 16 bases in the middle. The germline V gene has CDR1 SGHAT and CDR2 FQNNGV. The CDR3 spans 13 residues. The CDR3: CASSPSGGWEQYF. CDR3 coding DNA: TGTGCCAGCAGTCCAAGTGGGGGGTGGGAGCAGTACTTC.

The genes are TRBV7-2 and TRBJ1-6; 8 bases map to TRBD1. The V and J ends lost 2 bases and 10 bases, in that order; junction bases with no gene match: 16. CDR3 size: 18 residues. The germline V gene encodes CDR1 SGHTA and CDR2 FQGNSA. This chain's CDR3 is CASSLLVAGGAPGSPLHF. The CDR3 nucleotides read TGTGCCAGCAGCTTACTGGTAGCAGGGGGCGCTCCGGGCTCACCCCTCCACTTT. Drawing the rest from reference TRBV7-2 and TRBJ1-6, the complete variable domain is GAGVSQSPSNKVTEKGKDVELRCDPISGHTALYWYRQSLGQGLEFLIYFQGNSAPDKSGLPSDRFSAERTGGSVSTLTIQRTQQEDSAVYLCASSLLVAGGAPGSPLHFGNGTRLTVT.

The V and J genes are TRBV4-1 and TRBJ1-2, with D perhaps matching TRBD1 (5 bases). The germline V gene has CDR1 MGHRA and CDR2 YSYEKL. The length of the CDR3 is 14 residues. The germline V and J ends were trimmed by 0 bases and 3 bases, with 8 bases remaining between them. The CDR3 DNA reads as TGCGCCAGCAGCCAAGACAGGGTCGACTATGGCTACACCTTC. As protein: CASSQDRVDYGYTF.

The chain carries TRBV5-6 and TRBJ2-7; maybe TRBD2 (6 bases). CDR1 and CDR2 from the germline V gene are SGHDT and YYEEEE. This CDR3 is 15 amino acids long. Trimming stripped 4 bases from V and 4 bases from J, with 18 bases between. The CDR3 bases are TGTGCCAGCAGCGCGCCGGGGGAGGTTACTTACGAGCAGTACTTC. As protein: CASSAPGEVTYEQYF.

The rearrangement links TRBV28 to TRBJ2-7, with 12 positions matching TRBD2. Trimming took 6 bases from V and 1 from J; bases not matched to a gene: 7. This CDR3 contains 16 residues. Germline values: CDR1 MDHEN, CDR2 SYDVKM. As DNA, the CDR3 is TGTGCCAGCAGCCTCCGACTAGCGGGAGTTTCCTACGAGCAGTACTTC. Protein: CASSLRLAGVSYEQYF.

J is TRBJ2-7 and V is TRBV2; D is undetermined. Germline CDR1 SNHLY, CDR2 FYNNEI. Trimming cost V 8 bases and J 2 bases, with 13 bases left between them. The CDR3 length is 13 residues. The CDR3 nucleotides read TGTGCCAGCGGCAGGTCCTTAACCTACGAGCAGTACTTC. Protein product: CASGRSLTYEQYF. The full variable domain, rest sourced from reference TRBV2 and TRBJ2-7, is EPEVTQTPSHQVTQMGQEVILRCVPISNHLYFYWYRQILGQKVEFLVSFYNNEISEKSEIFDDQFSVERPDGSNFTLKIRSTKLEDSAMYFCASGRSLTYEQYFGPGTRLTVT.

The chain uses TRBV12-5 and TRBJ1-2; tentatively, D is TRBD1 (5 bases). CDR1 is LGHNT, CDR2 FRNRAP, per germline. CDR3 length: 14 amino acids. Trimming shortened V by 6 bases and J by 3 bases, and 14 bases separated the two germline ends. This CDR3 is CASGPPGSYYGYTF. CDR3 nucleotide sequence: TGTGCTAGTGGGCCTCCAGGGTCATACTATGGCTACACCTTC.

The CDR3 nucleotides read TGTGCCACCAGCGAGAAGTCGACCGGACCGGCTAGCAGGTACTTC. Translated, it gives CATSEKSTGPASRYF. This chain connects TRBV15 to TRBJ2-4, with D possibly being TRBD2 (5 bases). V gave up 5 bases and J gave up 15 bases, with 26 bases separating them. Germline values: CDR1 LNHNV, CDR2 YYDKDF (reference sequence). The CDR3 is 15 residues long.

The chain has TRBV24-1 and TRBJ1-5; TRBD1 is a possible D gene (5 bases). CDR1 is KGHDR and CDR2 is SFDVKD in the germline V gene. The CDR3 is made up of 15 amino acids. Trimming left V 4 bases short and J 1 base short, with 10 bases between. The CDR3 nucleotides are TGTGCCACCAGTGAGAGACAGAGCAGCAATCAGCCCCAGCATTTT. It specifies CATSERQSSNQPQHF.

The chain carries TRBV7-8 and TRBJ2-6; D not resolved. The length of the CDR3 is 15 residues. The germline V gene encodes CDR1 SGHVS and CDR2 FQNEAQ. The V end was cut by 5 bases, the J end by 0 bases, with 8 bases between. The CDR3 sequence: CASSGTTSGANVLTF. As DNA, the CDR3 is TGTGCCAGCAGCGGTACTACCTCTGGGGCCAACGTCCTGACTTTC. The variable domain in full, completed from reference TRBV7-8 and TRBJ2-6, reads GAGVSQSPRYKVAKRGQDVALRCDPISGHVSLFWYQQALGQGPEFLTYFQNEAQLDKSGLPSDRFFAERPEGSVSTLKIQRTQQEDSAVYLCASSGTTSGANVLTFGAGSRLTVL.

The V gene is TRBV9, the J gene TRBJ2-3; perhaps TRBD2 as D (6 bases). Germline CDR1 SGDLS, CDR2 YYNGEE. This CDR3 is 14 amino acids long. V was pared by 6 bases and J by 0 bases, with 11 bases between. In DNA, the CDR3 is TGTGCCAGCACGATGGGGGGTAGCACAGATACGCAGTATTTT. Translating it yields CASTMGGSTDTQYF.

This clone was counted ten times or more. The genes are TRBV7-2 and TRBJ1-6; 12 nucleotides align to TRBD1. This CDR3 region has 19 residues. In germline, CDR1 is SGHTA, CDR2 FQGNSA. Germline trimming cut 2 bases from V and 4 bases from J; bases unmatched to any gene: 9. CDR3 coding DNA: TGTGCCAGCAGCTTATCCGGGACAGGGGGCCGTCAATATAATTCACCCCTCCACTTT. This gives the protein CASSLSGTGGRQYNSPLHF.

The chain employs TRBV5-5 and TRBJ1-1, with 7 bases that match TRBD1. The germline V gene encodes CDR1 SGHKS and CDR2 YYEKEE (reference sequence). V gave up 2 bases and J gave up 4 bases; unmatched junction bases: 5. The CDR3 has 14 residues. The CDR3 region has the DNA TGTGCCAGCAGCTTTTTGGGACAGCCCACTGAAGCTTTCTTT. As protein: CASSFLGQPTEAFF.

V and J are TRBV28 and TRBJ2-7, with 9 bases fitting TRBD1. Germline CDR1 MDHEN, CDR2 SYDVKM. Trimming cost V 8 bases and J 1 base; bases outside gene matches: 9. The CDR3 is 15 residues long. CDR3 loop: CASPPWDRESYEQYF. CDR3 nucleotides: TGTGCCAGCCCCCCGTGGGACAGGGAGTCCTACGAGCAGTACTTC.